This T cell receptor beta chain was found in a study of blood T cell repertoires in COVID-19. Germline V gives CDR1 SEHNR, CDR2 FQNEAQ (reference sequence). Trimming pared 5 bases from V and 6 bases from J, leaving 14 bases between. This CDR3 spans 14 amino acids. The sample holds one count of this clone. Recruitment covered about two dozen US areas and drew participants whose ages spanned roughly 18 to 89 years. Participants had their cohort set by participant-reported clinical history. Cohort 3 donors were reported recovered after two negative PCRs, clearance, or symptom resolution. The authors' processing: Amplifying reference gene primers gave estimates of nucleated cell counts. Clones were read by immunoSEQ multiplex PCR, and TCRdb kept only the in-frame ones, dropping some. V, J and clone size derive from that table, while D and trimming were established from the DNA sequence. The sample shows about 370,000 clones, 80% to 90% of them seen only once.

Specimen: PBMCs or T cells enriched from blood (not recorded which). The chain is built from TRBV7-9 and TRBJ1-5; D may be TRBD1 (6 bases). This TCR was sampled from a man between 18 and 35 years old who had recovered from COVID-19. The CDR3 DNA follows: TGTGCCAGCAGCACCACAGGGCCCGGTCAGCCCCAGCATTTT. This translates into CASSTTGPGQPQHF.